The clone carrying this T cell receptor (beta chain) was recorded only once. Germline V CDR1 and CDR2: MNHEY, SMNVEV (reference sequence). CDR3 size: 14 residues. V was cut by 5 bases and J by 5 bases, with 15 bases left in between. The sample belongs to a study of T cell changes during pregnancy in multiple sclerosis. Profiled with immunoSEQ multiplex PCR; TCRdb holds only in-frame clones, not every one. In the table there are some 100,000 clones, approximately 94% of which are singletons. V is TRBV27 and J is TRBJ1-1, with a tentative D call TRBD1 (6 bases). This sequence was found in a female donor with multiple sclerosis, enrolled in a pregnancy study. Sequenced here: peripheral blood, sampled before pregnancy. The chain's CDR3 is CASSRTQGRTEAFF. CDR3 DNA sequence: TGTGCCAGCAGTCGTACACAGGGAAGGACTGAAGCTTTCTTT.